This TCR beta chain was sequenced during a study of cytomegalovirus exposure and HLA in healthy donors. The ends were cut back, 5 bases at V and 2 bases at J, with 12 bases in the middle. The CDR3 has 14 amino acids. In germline, CDR1 is SEHNR, CDR2 FQNEAQ (reference sequence). The study ran its PCR with 60 Vbeta and 13 Jbeta primers. Profiling relied on immunoSEQ multiplex PCR, and the TCRdb table lists in-frame clones only, not all of them. In the table there are approximately 53,000 clones, approximately 77% of which are singletons. Points on this clone: Its antigen remains unidentified.

Study results and limitations: In vitro checks showed that a few CMV-associated chains really do target CMV antigens. For TCR beta chains, V- and J-gene trimming was later linked to a missense DCLRE1C variant.

This sequence joins TRBV7-9 and TRBJ1-1; D perhaps matches TRBD1 (5 bases). Sequenced: PBMCs. The receptor's source is a woman between 50 and 59 years old in good health and CMV-seronegative. The CDR3 nucleotides are TGTGCCAGCAGCCCCCCAGGGAAAAACACTGAAGCTTTCTTT. It codes for CASSPPGKNTEAFF.